A selection of T cell receptor beta chains follows, all from one sample in a study of cytomegalovirus exposure and HLA in healthy donors. Assay used: immunoSEQ multiplex PCR; TCRdb lists only in-frame clones, some missing. Of approximately 110,000 clones listed, 70% to 80% are singletons. The sequenced sample was PBMCs. The receptors were gathered from a man over 45 in good health and CMV-seropositive. Both conserved end residues are part of each CDR3. Fields, in order: clone size, V gene, CDR3 length, J gene, D gene, CDR3 protein, CDR3 DNA. A D gene is named only where the DNA matches it firmly. Not every row has a clone size; where given, it reads once, few, many or a size class.

>-|TRBV9|16|TRBJ2-5|TRBD2
CASSVGGAGGQETQYF
TGTGCCAGCAGCGTAGGGGGAGCGGGGGGACAAGAGACCCAGTACTTC
>-|TRBV18|14|TRBJ1-2|TRBD1
CASSPEGQGTGYTF
TGTGCCAGCTCACCAGAGGGACAGGGAACGGGCTACACCTTC
>-|TRBV5-1|19|TRBJ2-3|TRBD2
CASSLTSGRMGVSTDTQYF
TGCGCCAGCAGCTTGACTAGCGGGAGGATGGGAGTTAGCACAGATACGCAGTATTTT
>-|TRBV29-1|10|TRBJ2-1|-
CSVGGLEQFF
TGCAGCGTTGGGGGACTTGAGCAGTTCTTC
>-|TRBV2|13|TRBJ1-4|-
CASSSQGGEKLFF
TGTGCCAGCAGTTCACAGGGTGGGGAAAAACTGTTTTTT
>-|TRBV5-6|13|TRBJ2-7|-
CASSSRGTREQYF
TGTGCCAGCAGCTCGCGAGGGACTCGGGAGCAGTACTTC
>-|TRBV7-8|13|TRBJ2-2|-
CASSPSHTGELFF
TGTGCCAGCAGCCCTAGTCACACCGGGGAGCTGTTTTTT
>few|TRBV28|15|TRBJ1-5|TRBD1
CASSFGQGRYQPQHF
TGTGCCAGCAGTTTCGGACAGGGGCGATATCAGCCCCAGCATTTT
>-|TRBV11-3|16|TRBJ2-2|TRBD1
CASSFGGQGAPGELFF
TGTGCCAGCAGCTTCGGGGGACAGGGGGCCCCCGGGGAGCTGTTTTTT
>once|TRBV7-8|16|TRBJ2-2|TRBD1
CASSFKGQIITGELFF
TGTGCCAGCAGCTTTAAGGGACAGATAATCACCGGGGAGCTGTTTTTT
>-|TRBV9|16|TRBJ1-1|TRBD1
CASSAAGQGLGTEAFF
TGTGCCAGCAGCGCCGCCGGACAGGGTTTGGGGACTGAAGCTTTCTTT
>-|TRBV5-1|13|TRBJ1-1|-
CATAEEANTEAFF
TGCGCCACCGCAGAGGAAGCGAACACTGAAGCTTTCTTT
>few|TRBV5-1|17|TRBJ1-1|TRBD1
CASSYGQGAAFGTEAFF
TGCGCCAGCAGCTACGGACAGGGGGCCGCCTTCGGCACTGAAGCTTTCTTT
>-|TRBV10-1|15|TRBJ2-2|-
CASSLKGANTGELFF
TGCGCCAGCAGTCTAAAGGGGGCGAACACCGGGGAGCTGTTTTTT
>-|TRBV7-9|17|TRBJ2-1|TRBD2
CASSLALAGGGGWEQFF
TGTGCCAGCAGCTTAGCGTTGGCGGGAGGGGGAGGATGGGAGCAGTTCTTC
>-|TRBV5-1|15|TRBJ2-1|TRBD2
CASSLGLAALNEQFF
TGCGCCAGCAGCTTGGGGCTAGCGGCCCTCAATGAGCAGTTCTTC
>-|TRBV9|14|TRBJ2-1|TRBD2
CASSVGGGANEQFF
TGTGCCAGCAGCGTGGGCGGGGGGGCCAATGAGCAGTTCTTC
>-|TRBV7-2|15|TRBJ2-1|TRBD1
CASSKGQGALNEQFF
TGTGCCAGCAGCAAAGGACAGGGGGCTTTGAATGAGCAGTTCTTC
>few|TRBV6-5|13|TRBJ2-1|TRBD1
CASNRGQDNEQFF
TGTGCCAGTAACAGGGGGCAGGACAATGAGCAGTTCTTC
>-|TRBV6-1|16|TRBJ2-5|TRBD2
CASSEGLLAASGAQYF
TGTGCCAGCAGTGAAGGCTTACTAGCGGCGTCAGGGGCCCAGTACTTC
>-|TRBV5-1|18|TRBJ2-3|TRBD2
CASSLVGSGAFSTDTQYF
TGCGCCAGCAGCTTGGTCGGTAGCGGGGCTTTTAGCACAGATACGCAGTATTTT
>once|TRBV11-2|13|TRBJ2-5|TRBD2
CASSLERGREQYF
TGTGCCAGCAGCTTGGAGCGGGGGCGGGAGCAGTACTTC
>few|TRBV4-2|16|TRBJ2-3|TRBD2
CASSPGGGEHTDTQYF
TGTGCCAGCAGCCCGGGAGGGGGGGAACACACAGATACGCAGTATTTT
>-|TRBV30|15|TRBJ2-6|-
CAWDRPISGANVLTF
TGTGCCTGGGACAGGCCAATCTCTGGGGCCAACGTCCTGACTTTC
>-|TRBV5-1|15|TRBJ2-7|-
CASSLESAPGNEQYF
TGCGCCAGCAGCTTGGAGTCGGCCCCCGGGAACGAGCAGTACTTC
>-|TRBV5-6|16|TRBJ2-1|TRBD1
CASSRTTGGYHNEQFF
TGTGCCAGCAGCAGAACCACAGGGGGGTACCACAATGAGCAGTTCTTC
>-|TRBV6-4|14|TRBJ2-2|-
CASSAQPRAGELFF
TGTGCCAGCAGCGCCCAGCCTCGGGCCGGGGAGCTGTTTTTT
>-|TRBV19|14|TRBJ2-7|-
CASTPGQGNYEQYF
TGTGCCAGTACCCCCGGGCAGGGGAACTACGAGCAGTACTTC
>-|TRBV5-5|12|TRBJ2-1|TRBD2
CASTKPGGEQFF
TGTGCCAGCACAAAGCCGGGGGGTGAGCAGTTCTTC
>-|TRBV19|16|TRBJ1-5|TRBD1
CASKNAGGRNNQPQHF
TGTGCCAGTAAAAACGCAGGGGGCAGGAACAATCAGCCCCAGCATTTT
>-|TRBV1|14|TRBJ2-2|-
CTVRGSGRTGELFF
TGCACAGTAAGGGGTAGCGGGAGAACCGGGGAGCTGTTTTTT
>-|TRBV10-3|15|TRBJ2-1|TRBD1
CAISPGTGNGAEQFF
TGTGCCATCAGCCCCGGGACAGGGAATGGTGCTGAGCAGTTCTTC
>-|TRBV2|15|TRBJ1-1|-
CASNPTVLMNTEAFF
TGTGCCAGCAACCCGACAGTCCTCATGAACACTGAAGCTTTCTTT
>-|TRBV5-5|17|TRBJ2-7|TRBD2
CASSLRGSGRSAYEQYF
TGTGCCAGCAGCTTGAGGGGTAGCGGGAGGTCTGCCTACGAGCAGTACTTC
>-|TRBV12-5|13|TRBJ1-1|-
CASGLPQEAEAFF
TGTGCTAGTGGTTTGCCCCAGGAGGCTGAAGCTTTCTTT
>-|TRBV5-4|15|TRBJ2-5|TRBD1
CASSFRDSLQETQYF
TGTGCCAGCAGCTTCCGGGACAGCCTCCAAGAGACCCAGTACTTC
>-|TRBV19|14|TRBJ1-1|-
CASSPGRLNTEAFF
TGTGCCAGTAGTCCCGGCAGGTTGAACACTGAAGCTTTCTTT
>-|TRBV10-3|13|TRBJ1-5|-
CAIKSGGGQPQHF
TGTGCCATCAAGAGCGGGGGGGGTCAGCCCCAGCATTTT
>-|TRBV28|17|TRBJ1-4|-
CASSWRYPPATNEKLFF
TGTGCCAGCAGTTGGAGGTATCCGCCTGCAACTAATGAAAAACTGTTTTTT
>-|TRBV5-1|13|TRBJ2-7|-
CASSVGREYEQYF
TGCGCCAGCAGCGTGGGACGGGAGTACGAGCAGTACTTC
>-|TRBV5-1|16|TRBJ2-3|TRBD1
CASSERTGGITDTQYF
TGCGCCAGCAGCGAACGAACAGGGGGGATCACAGATACGCAGTATTTT
>-|TRBV10-3|15|TRBJ1-5|TRBD1
CAITSRDRAAEPQHF
TGTGCCATCACGAGCCGGGACAGGGCGGCGGAGCCCCAGCATTTT
>-|TRBV5-1|14|TRBJ1-3|-
CASSLTGRGNTIYF
TGCGCCAGCAGCTTGACAGGGCGTGGAAACACCATATATTTT
>-|TRBV2|13|TRBJ2-7|-
CASSAIQGYEQYF
TGTGCCAGCAGTGCCATACAGGGTTACGAGCAGTACTTC
>-|TRBV2|12|TRBJ1-5|-
CASCDSNQPQHF
TGTGCCAGCTGCGATAGCAATCAGCCCCAGCATTTT
>few|TRBV5-1|15|TRBJ1-3|TRBD1
CASSLAGGRGDTIYF
TGCGCCAGCAGCTTGGCAGGCGGCAGGGGGGACACCATATATTTT
>-|TRBV7-9|14|TRBJ1-1|-
CASSLQGQNTEAFF
TGTGCCAGCAGCTTACAGGGCCAGAACACTGAAGCTTTCTTT
>-|TRBV5-1|15|TRBJ2-1|-
CASSLNQRSYNEQFF
TGCGCCAGCAGCTTAAACCAGCGGTCCTACAATGAGCAGTTCTTC
>-|TRBV5-1|14|TRBJ2-3|TRBD1
CASKRTGGTDTQYF
TGCGCCAGCAAAAGGACAGGGGGCACAGATACGCAGTATTTT
>-|TRBV27|14|TRBJ1-2|TRBD1
CASSPGGLGYGYTF
TGTGCCAGCAGTCCAGGGGGGTTGGGCTATGGCTACACCTTC
>-|TRBV27|16|TRBJ2-5|TRBD2
CASSIGTSGWKETQYF
TGTGCCAGCAGTATCGGGACTAGCGGGTGGAAAGAGACCCAGTACTTC
>once|TRBV7-8|17|TRBJ1-5|-
CASSPATGFYSNQPQHF
TGTGCCAGCAGCCCCGCGACAGGTTTCTATAGCAATCAGCCCCAGCATTTT
>-|TRBV6-6|15|TRBJ2-3|-
CASSSGDSQTDTQYF
TGTGCCAGCAGTTCCGGGGACTCCCAGACAGATACGCAGTATTTT
>once|TRBV4-1|17|TRBJ2-7|-
CASSQDNHRAREYEQYF
TGCGCCAGCAGCCAAGATAACCACAGGGCTCGTGAATACGAGCAGTACTTC
>few|TRBV10-1|14|TRBJ2-3|TRBD2
CASTTGGRGDTQYF
TGCGCCAGCACCACGGGAGGGAGGGGAGATACGCAGTATTTT
>-|TRBV19|16|TRBJ2-1|-
CASSIHWTTAYNEQFF
TGTGCCAGTAGTATTCACTGGACTACGGCCTACAATGAGCAGTTCTTC
>-|TRBV5-1|20|TRBJ2-7|TRBD2
CASSGQPGLAGGHHVYEQYF
TGCGCCAGCAGCGGCCAACCGGGACTAGCGGGGGGTCACCACGTCTACGAGCAGTACTTC
>-|TRBV21-1|18|TRBJ2-1|-
CASSRNRTDRRPYNEQFF
TGTGCCAGCAGCAGAAATAGGACTGACCGTCGGCCCTACAATGAGCAGTTCTTC
>-|TRBV4-1|15|TRBJ1-2|-
CASSLVRDTLYGYTF
TGCGCCAGCAGCCTCGTCCGGGACACTCTCTATGGCTACACCTTC